This TCR beta chain was documented in a study of blood T cells in healthy people across ages. A sample-barcoded 5' primer and a J-beta primer mix were used in a second PCR of roughly 7 to 11 cycles. TCRdb redid the calling of the 5' RACE reads with MiXCR, one entry per CDR3 protein. The table has roughly 1,500,000 distinct CDR3 sequences, roughly 32% seen once. Germline CDR1 reads SGHRS; CDR2 reads YFSETQ. Trimming cost V 0 bases and J 8 bases, with 13 bases left between them. The CDR3 has 14 residues. This chain connects TRBV5-1 to TRBJ2-3; tentative D call: TRBD1 (6 bases). The receptor's source is a woman in her thirties in good health. Sequencing input: blood. The CDR3 DNA reads TGCGCCAGCAGCTTGGCGGGCCAGGGGAGTACGCAGTATTTT. Protein product: CASSLAGQGSTQYF.